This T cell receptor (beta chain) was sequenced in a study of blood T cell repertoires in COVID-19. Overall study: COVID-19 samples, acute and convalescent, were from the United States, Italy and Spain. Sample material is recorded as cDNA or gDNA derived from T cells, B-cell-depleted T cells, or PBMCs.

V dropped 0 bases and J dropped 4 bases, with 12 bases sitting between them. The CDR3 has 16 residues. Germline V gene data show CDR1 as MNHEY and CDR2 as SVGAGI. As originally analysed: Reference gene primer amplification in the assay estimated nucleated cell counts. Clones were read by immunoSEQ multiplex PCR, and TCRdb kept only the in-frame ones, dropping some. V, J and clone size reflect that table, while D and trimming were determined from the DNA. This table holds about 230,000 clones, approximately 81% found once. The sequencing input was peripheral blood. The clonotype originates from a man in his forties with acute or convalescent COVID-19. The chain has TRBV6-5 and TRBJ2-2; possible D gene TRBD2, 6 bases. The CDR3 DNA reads TGTGCCAGCAGTTACTCCAGCTCCGGGGGCACCGGGGAGCTGTTTTTT. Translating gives CASSYSSSGGTGELFF.